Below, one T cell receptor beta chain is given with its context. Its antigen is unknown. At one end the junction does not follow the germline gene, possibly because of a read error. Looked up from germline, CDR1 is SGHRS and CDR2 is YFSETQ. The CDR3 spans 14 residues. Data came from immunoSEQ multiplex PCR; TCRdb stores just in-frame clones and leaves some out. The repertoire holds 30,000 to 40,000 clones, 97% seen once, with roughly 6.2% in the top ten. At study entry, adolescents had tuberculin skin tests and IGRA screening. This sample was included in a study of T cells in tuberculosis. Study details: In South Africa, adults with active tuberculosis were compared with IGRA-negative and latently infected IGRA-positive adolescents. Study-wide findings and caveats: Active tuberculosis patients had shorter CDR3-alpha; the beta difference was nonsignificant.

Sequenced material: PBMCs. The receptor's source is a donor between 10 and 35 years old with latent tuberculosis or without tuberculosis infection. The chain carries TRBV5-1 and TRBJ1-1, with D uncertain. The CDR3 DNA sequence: TGTGCCAGCAGCTTTGCCGGGAGGAACACTGAAGCTTTCTTT. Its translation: CASSFAGRNTEAFF.